The next 29 T cell receptor beta chains were all read from a single sample in a study of blood T cell repertoires in COVID-19. Profiling relied on immunoSEQ multiplex PCR, and the TCRdb table lists in-frame clones only, not all of them. The table shows some 530,000 clones, with 80% to 90% occurring only once. The specimen was peripheral blood. These receptors were taken from a human donor in a cohort sampled during active COVID-19.

The V call is TRBV7-3, the J call TRBJ1-1; 8 bases are a match to TRBD1. The germline V gene has CDR1 SGHTA and CDR2 FQGTGA. With 4 bases clipped from V and 4 bases from J, the junction kept 5 bases outside the gene matches. This CDR3 comprises 14 residues. The CDR3 sequence is CASSSQGAGTEAFF. The CDR3 DNA reads TGTGCCAGCAGCTCCCAGGGGGCGGGCACTGAAGCTTTCTTT. Using reference TRBV7-3 and TRBJ1-1 for the parts outside the CDR3, the full variable domain is GAGVSQTPSNKVTEKGKYVELRCDPISGHTALYWYRQSLGQGPEFLIYFQGTGAADDSGLPNDRFFAVRPEGSVSTLKIQRTERGDSAVYLCASSSQGAGTEAFFGQGTRLTVV.

This clone appeared a single time. This chain connects TRBV5-1 to TRBJ1-1; D is unclear. Deletions cut 4 bases from V and 0 bases from J, with 16 bases between. This CDR3 has 16 residues. Per the germline V gene, CDR1 is SGHRS and CDR2 is YFSETQ. CDR3 sequence reads: CASSPVADALNTEAFF. In DNA, the CDR3 is TGCGCCAGCAGCCCCGTGGCGGATGCTCTGAACACTGAAGCTTTCTTT.

The V call is TRBV19, the J call TRBJ2-5; D not certain. Germline CDR1 reads LNHDA; CDR2 reads SQIVND (reference sequence). The CDR3 has 10 amino acids. Trimming pared 6 bases from V and 5 bases from J, leaving 4 bases between. CDR3 coding DNA: TGTGCCAGTAGGAGGGAGACCCAGTACTTC. It specifies CASRRETQYF.

The table lists this clone with a count of one. This chain joins TRBV2 and TRBJ2-7; 11 bases are shared with TRBD2. Germline V gene lookup returns CDR1 SNHLY and CDR2 FYNNEI. This CDR3 comprises 14 residues. V gave up 7 bases and J gave up 2 bases; unmatched junction bases: 4. CDR3 coding DNA: TGTGCCAGCACCAAGACTAGCGGGGCCTACGAGCAGTACTTC. Translating it yields CASTKTSGAYEQYF.

The rearrangement links TRBV19 to TRBJ1-2, with 11 bases identical to TRBD1. With 5 bases clipped from V and 4 bases from J, the junction kept 6 bases outside the gene matches. CDR3 size: 15 residues. CDR1 is LNHDA and CDR2 is SQIVND in the germline V gene (reference sequence). The CDR3 is CASSQRDRGVYGYTF. The CDR3 nucleotides are TGTGCCAGTAGTCAAAGGGACAGGGGGGTCTATGGCTACACCTTC.

This clone came up once. This rearrangement joins TRBV7-9 to TRBJ2-1; D is perhaps TRBD1 (5 bases). Between the trimmed V and J ends, which lost 3 bases and 6 bases, there was a span of 21 bases. The CDR3 is 17 residues long. CDR1 SEHNR and CDR2 FQNEAQ come from the germline V gene (reference sequence). The CDR3 protein is CASSFPPAREWVNEQFF. The DNA for the CDR3 is TGTGCCAGCAGCTTTCCCCCCGCCAGGGAATGGGTCAATGAGCAGTTCTTC.

CDR3: CASSASWGGVEQFF. The CDR3 DNA reads as TGTGCCAGCAGCGCGTCTTGGGGGGGAGTTGAGCAGTTCTTC. The chain is built from TRBV9 and TRBJ2-1; TRBD2 matches at 7 bases. With 3 bases clipped from V and 9 bases from J, the junction kept 9 bases outside the gene matches. Germline loops: CDR1 SGDLS, CDR2 YYNGEE. This CDR3 contains 14 residues.

This clone has just a few counts. The chain has TRBV3-1 (or the pseudogene TRBV3-2) and TRBJ1-5; 7 positions agree with TRBD1. V dropped 3 bases and J dropped 3; count of bases not matched to a gene: 5. The germline V gene has CDR1 LGHDT and CDR2 YNNKEL (reference sequence). The CDR3 spans 15 residues. The CDR3 loop is CASSQGGQVNQPQHF. CDR3 sequence (DNA): TGTGCCAGCAGCCAGGGCGGACAGGTCAATCAGCCCCAGCATTTT.

The CDR3 loop reads CASSPSLSSYNEQFF. CDR3 nucleotide sequence: TGTGCCAGTAGTCCAAGTCTCAGCTCCTACAATGAGCAGTTCTTC. The chain links TRBV19 to TRBJ2-1; D unresolved. The CDR3 spans 15 residues. Looked up from germline, CDR1 is LNHDA and CDR2 is SQIVND (reference sequence). Trimming pared 5 bases from V and 0 bases from J, leaving 11 bases between.

The chain carries TRBV6-6 and TRBJ2-7, with a weak D call TRBD1 (6 bases). V was pared by 2 bases and J by 3 bases, with 11 bases between. Germline V gene data show CDR1 as MNHNY and CDR2 as SVGAGI (reference sequence). There are 14 residues in the CDR3. In nucleotides, the CDR3 is TGTGCCAGCAGTTACGGGACAACTTACTACGAGCAGTACTTC. This translates into CASSYGTTYYEQYF.

This chain uses TRBV19 with TRBJ1-1, with no clear D. The CDR3 consists of 11 residues. The ends were cut back, 3 bases at V and 10 bases at J, with 9 bases in the middle. Germline values: CDR1 LNHDA, CDR2 SQIVND (reference sequence). DNA for the CDR3: TGTGCCAGTAGTATCCGGGAGGTAGCTTTCTTT. Encoded protein: CASSIREVAFF.

The chain joins TRBV7-3 to TRBJ2-1, with 11 nucleotides matching TRBD2. Germline values: CDR1 SGHTA, CDR2 FQGTGA. The CDR3 has 19 residues. V trimming: 4 bases; J trimming: 0 bases; junction bases outside the gene matches: 11. The CDR3 coding sequence is TGTGCCAGCAGCTATGTAGCGGGAGGGCGATCTGGCTCCTACAATGAGCAGTTCTTC. Protein: CASSYVAGGRSGSYNEQFF.

Points on this clone: The same CDR3 is also encoded by other DNA sequences in this sample. The chain employs TRBV30 and TRBJ2-7, with D maybe TRBD1 (6 bases). Germline values: CDR1 GTSNPN, CDR2 SVGIG (reference sequence). Between the trimmed V and J ends, which lost 0 bases and 4 bases, there was a span of 13 bases. CDR3 length equals 14 residues. The CDR3 DNA sequence: TGTGCCTGGAGTGTAGGAACAGGGCGATACGAGCAGTACTTC. Translation gives CAWSVGTGRYEQYF.

The chain uses TRBV19 and TRBJ1-1, with TRBD1 as a possible D gene (5 bases). CDR3 length: 14 residues. Germline V lookup: CDR1 LNHDA, CDR2 SQIVND (reference sequence). Trimming took 3 bases from V and 1 from J, leaving 9 bases between them. CDR3 sequence: CASSILQANTEAFF. The CDR3 nucleotides read TGTGCCAGTAGTATCCTACAGGCGAACACTGAAGCTTTCTTT.

The CDR3 bases are TGTGCCAGCATCGACAGGGGTGATTCACCCCTCCACTTT. It codes for CASIDRGDSPLHF. This sequence joins TRBV6-5 and TRBJ1-6, with 8 bases that match TRBD1. There are 13 residues in the CDR3. J lost 8 bases, V lost 7 bases, and 4 bases had no gene match. Per germline, CDR1 MNHEY and CDR2 SVGAGI.

Concerning this clone: This same CDR3 is encoded by further DNA sequences in the sample. The chain's CDR3 is CASSSWQGNSPLHF. In nucleotides, the CDR3 is TGTGCCAGCAGCTCCTGGCAGGGGAATTCACCCCTCCACTTT. V is TRBV7-2 and J is TRBJ1-6; maybe TRBD1 (6 bases). Germline V gives CDR1 SGHTA, CDR2 FQGNSA. V lost 4 bases, J lost 7 bases, and 11 bases lay in between. The CDR3 has 14 amino acids.

The V and J genes are TRBV7-9 and TRBJ1-1, with no clear D. CDR1 is SEHNR, CDR2 FQNEAQ, per germline (reference sequence). The CDR3 has 12 amino acids. The V end was cut by 5 bases, the J end by 1 base, with 5 bases between. The CDR3 DNA reads TGTGCCAGCAGCCAAGCGAACACTGAAGCTTTCTTT. It translates to CASSQANTEAFF.

The V gene is TRBV5-5, the J gene TRBJ2-3; tentatively, D is TRBD1 (6 bases). The CDR3 contains 14 residues. Germline V lookup: CDR1 SGHKS, CDR2 YYEKEE (reference sequence). V was trimmed by 4 bases and J by 0 bases, leaving 9 bases between them. This chain's CDR3 is CASSIGQSTDTQYF. CDR3 coding DNA: TGTGCCAGCAGCATAGGACAGAGCACAGATACGCAGTATTTT. The full variable domain, its missing parts supplied by reference TRBV5-5 and TRBJ2-3, is DAGVTQSPTHLIKTRGQQVTLRCSPISGHKSVSWYQQVLGQGPQFIFQYYEKEERGRGNFPDRFSARQFPNYSSELNVNALLLGDSALYLCASSIGQSTDTQYFGPGTRLTVL.

The chain has TRBV3-1 (or the pseudogene TRBV3-2) and TRBJ2-7; perhaps TRBD2 as D (6 bases). The V end lost 8 bases, the J end lost 6 bases, and 11 bases lay between the germline ends. Germline CDR1 reads LGHDT; CDR2 reads YNNKEL (reference sequence). The CDR3 is 11 residues long. The CDR3 sequence: CASGGYREQYF. For the CDR3, the DNA is TGTGCCAGCGGGGGGTACCGCGAGCAGTACTTC.

V is TRBV6-4 and J is TRBJ1-1, with D possibly matching TRBD1 (6 bases). The CDR3 is made up of 14 amino acids. V lost 5 bases and J lost 1, with 11 bases in between. CDR1 MRHNA and CDR2 SNTAGT come from the germline V gene. The chain's CDR3 is CASSRGGANTEAFF. CDR3 coding DNA: TGTGCCAGCAGTCGAGGGGGGGCGAACACTGAAGCTTTCTTT.

The chain combines TRBV29-1 with TRBJ2-2; D is perhaps TRBD1 (6 bases). V dropped 6 bases and J dropped 0 bases, with 8 bases sitting between them. Germline V gene lookup returns CDR1 SQVTM and CDR2 ANQGSEA. CDR3 size: 13 residues. CDR3 in DNA: TGCAGCGTCGGGACAACGAACACCGGGGAGCTGTTTTTT. It codes for CSVGTTNTGELFF.

J is TRBJ2-7 and V is TRBV19, with TRBD1 as a possible D gene (5 bases). The CDR3 covers 14 residues. Germline lookup yields CDR1 LNHDA and CDR2 SQIVND (reference sequence). V lost 7 bases to trimming and J lost 2 bases, with 15 bases between them. As DNA, the CDR3 is TGTGCCAGTACGCCTTCGACAGCCCCCTACGAGCAGTACTTC. This translates into CASTPSTAPYEQYF.

This clone was recorded a few times. V and J are TRBV5-1 and TRBJ2-1; 10 bases agree with TRBD1. CDR1 is SGHRS, CDR2 YFSETQ, per germline. The V and J ends lost 3 bases and 5 bases, in that order; junction bases with no gene match: 2. The CDR3 covers 14 residues. The CDR3 is CASSSGTGDNEQFF. In nucleotides, the CDR3 is TGCGCCAGCAGCTCCGGGACAGGGGACAATGAGCAGTTCTTC.

The V and J genes are TRBV30 and TRBJ2-1; 8 bases line up with TRBD2. The CDR3 length is 15 residues. CDR1 is GTSNPN and CDR2 is SVGIG in the germline V gene (reference sequence). The V and J ends lost 5 bases and 7 bases, in that order; junction bases with no gene match: 13. The CDR3 is CAWSTPGGRSNEQFF. The CDR3 region has the DNA TGTGCCTGGTCGACCCCCGGCGGGAGGTCAAATGAGCAGTTCTTC.

Only a few counts were recorded for this clone. J is TRBJ1-1 and V is TRBV19; no reliable D call. The V and J ends lost 4 bases and 2 bases respectively, with 8 bases between them. There are 13 residues in the CDR3. Germline V gene lookup returns CDR1 LNHDA and CDR2 SQIVND (reference sequence). This CDR3 is CASSKGRNTEAFF. CDR3 DNA sequence: TGTGCCAGTAGTAAAGGGAGAAACACTGAAGCTTTCTTT.

This chain connects TRBV5-6 to TRBJ2-6; maybe TRBD1 (5 bases). Trimming took off 1 base at V and 0 bases at J, with 8 bases between the two ends. This CDR3 region has 16 residues. Germline V gene sequence: CDR1 SGHDT, CDR2 YYEEEE. CDR3 amino acids: CASSLIGDSGANVLTF. CDR3 nucleotides: TGTGCCAGCAGCTTGATAGGGGACTCTGGGGCCAACGTCCTGACTTTC.

The chain is built from TRBV9 and TRBJ2-7; 11 nucleotides agree with TRBD2. Germline CDR1 is SGDLS and CDR2 is YYNGEE. With 2 bases clipped from V and 5 bases from J, the junction kept 6 bases outside the gene matches. The CDR3 runs to 15 residues. The CDR3 coding sequence is TGTGCCAGCAGCGTCCTAGCGGGAGGTCCCAACGAGCAGTACTTC. Translated, it gives CASSVLAGGPNEQYF. The full variable domain, in which reference TRBV9 and TRBJ2-7 provide the parts outside the CDR3, is DSGVTQTPKHLITATGQRVTLRCSPRSGDLSVYWYQQSLDQGLQFLIQYYNGEERAKGNILERFSAQQFPDLHSELNLSSLELGDSALYFCASSVLAGGPNEQYFGPGTRLTVT.

The rearrangement links TRBV9 to TRBJ1-3, with D perhaps TRBD1 (5 bases). The germline V and J ends were trimmed by 4 bases and 2 bases, with 25 bases remaining between them. The V gene's germline CDR1 is SGDLS and CDR2 YYNGEE. The CDR3 loop spans 19 amino acids. The chain's CDR3 is CASSSSGGVTPPPGNTIYF. CDR3 nucleotide sequence: TGTGCCAGCAGCTCGAGCGGAGGGGTTACCCCTCCGCCTGGAAACACCATATATTTT.

The rearrangement links TRBV30 to TRBJ2-3; possible D gene TRBD2, 6 bases. CDR1 GTSNPN and CDR2 SVGIG come from the germline V gene (reference sequence). V dropped 7 bases and J dropped 4 bases, with 21 bases sitting between them. The CDR3 is 15 residues long. The CDR3 DNA reads as TGTGCCTCCATCCCGGATACAGGAGGGGCAGATACGCAGTATTTT. It translates to CASIPDTGGADTQYF. Looking up the rest from reference TRBV30 and TRBJ2-3 gives the full variable domain: SQTIHQWPATLVQPVGSPLSLECTVEGTSNPNLYWYRQAAGRGLQLLFYSVGIGQISSEVPQNLSASRPQDRQFILSSKKLLLSDSGFYLCASIPDTGGADTQYFGPGTRLTVL.